These 5 T cell receptor beta chains were sequenced from one sample in a study of long-term antiretroviral therapy in people with HIV. The run of the v3.0 immunoSEQ assay was at survey level. Generated by immunoSEQ multiplex PCR, the TCRdb table keeps only in-frame clones and is missing some. The repertoire holds under 45,000 clones, with more than 80% as singletons. The specimen comprised unsorted PBMCs, sampled 3.1 years after starting antiretroviral therapy. All receptors derive from a woman in her 50s with HIV.

The gene calls are TRBV19 and TRBJ1-6; 7 bases agree with TRBD1. Losses at the gene ends were 4 bases for V and 7 bases for J; bases not matched to a gene: 7. The CDR3 consists of 15 residues. The germline CDR1 and CDR2 sequences are LNHDA and SQIVND (reference sequence). CDR3 bases: TGTGCCAGTAGTAGGGGACAGCCAGTCAATTCACCCCTCCACTTT. Translating gives CASSRGQPVNSPLHF.

This clone has only a few counts. The chain links TRBV5-4 to TRBJ2-1; D remains ambiguous. Germline V gene sequence: CDR1 SGHNT, CDR2 YYREEE (reference sequence). V gave up 2 bases and J gave up 9 bases, with 21 bases separating them. The CDR3 is 16 residues long. The CDR3 DNA reads TGTGCCAGCAGCTTCTCTCGCCTCCTCCCAGGTAGTGAGCAGTTCTTC. Its translation: CASSFSRLLPGSEQFF. Supplemented by reference TRBV5-4 and TRBJ2-1, the full variable domain reads ETGVTQSPTHLIKTRGQQVTLRCSSQSGHNTVSWYQQALGQGPQFIFQYYREEENGRGNFPPRFSGLQFPNYSSELNVNALELDDSALYLCASSFSRLLPGSEQFFGPGTRLTVL.

This rearrangement joins TRBV7-9 to TRBJ2-7; no definite D call. Germline CDR1 reads SEHNR; CDR2 reads FQNEAQ (reference sequence). Between the trimmed V and J ends, which lost 3 bases and 0 bases, there was a span of 6 bases. This CDR3 has 13 amino acids. For the CDR3, the DNA is TGTGCCAGCAGCTTTAAGCCCTCCTACGAGCAGTACTTC. Its protein product is CASSFKPSYEQYF.

This chain connects TRBV7-3 to TRBJ1-1; tentatively, D is TRBD1 (5 bases). Looked up from germline, CDR1 is SGHTA and CDR2 is FQGTGA. The CDR3 runs to 14 residues. V was cut by 5 bases and J by 5 bases, with 15 bases left in between. CDR3 nucleotides: TGTGCCAGCAGCCAAGGGAGCAGGGAAACTGAAGCTTTCTTT. Its protein is CASSQGSRETEAFF.

The rearrangement joins TRBV10-3 to TRBJ2-7; D is perhaps TRBD1 (5 bases). Trimming removed 4 bases at V and 0 bases at J, with 13 bases between. This CDR3 comprises 15 residues. Germline assignment: CDR1 ENHRY and CDR2 SYGVKD. As DNA, the CDR3 is TGTGCCATCAGTGGGGGCCCTTCAAGCTCCTACGAGCAGTACTTC. Its protein is CAISGGPSSSYEQYF.